The clone carrying this T cell receptor (beta chain) was seen only once. Mismatch with germline at one junction end may stem from a read error. As handled by the study authors: Reference gene primer amplification gave estimated nucleated cell counts. The assay was immunoSEQ multiplex PCR, and TCRdb's table has in-frame clones only and misses some. The D gene and trimming were derived from the DNA, and the V and J assignments and clone size from that table. Here the sample spans 45,000 to 65,000 clones, more than 85% being singletons. This entry comes from a study of blood T cell repertoires in COVID-19. Background on the study: Acute and convalescent COVID-19 specimens originated in the United States, Italy and Spain. T cells, B-cell-depleted T cells, or PBMCs supplied cDNA or gDNA.

This CDR3 is 16 amino acids long. Germline CDR1 reads LGHNA; CDR2 reads YSLEER. Sequencing input: peripheral blood. This chain uses TRBV4-3 with TRBJ2-1; TRBD1 agrees at 9 bases. This receptor was identified in an older man in a cohort sampled during active COVID-19. In DNA form, the CDR3 reads TGCGCCAGCAGCCAAGTTGGGACAGGGAGCTACCATGAGCAGTTCTTC. Translating gives CASSQVGTGSYHEQFF.